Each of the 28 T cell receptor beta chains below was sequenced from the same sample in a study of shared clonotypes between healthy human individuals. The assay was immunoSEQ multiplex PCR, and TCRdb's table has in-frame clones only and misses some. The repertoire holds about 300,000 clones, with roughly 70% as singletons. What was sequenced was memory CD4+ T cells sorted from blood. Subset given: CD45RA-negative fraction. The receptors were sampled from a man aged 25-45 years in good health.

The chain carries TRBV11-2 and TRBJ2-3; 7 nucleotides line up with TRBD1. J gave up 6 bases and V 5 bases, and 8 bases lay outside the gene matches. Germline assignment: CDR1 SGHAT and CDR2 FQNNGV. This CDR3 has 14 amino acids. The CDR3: CASSTRTGFDTQYF. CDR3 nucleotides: TGTGCCAGCAGCACCCGGACAGGCTTCGATACGCAGTATTTT.

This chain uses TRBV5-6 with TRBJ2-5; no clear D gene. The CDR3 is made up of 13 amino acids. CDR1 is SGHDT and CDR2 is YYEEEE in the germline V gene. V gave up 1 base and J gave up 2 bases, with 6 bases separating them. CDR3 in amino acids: CASSLTPQETQYF. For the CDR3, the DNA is TGTGCCAGCAGCTTGACGCCGCAAGAGACCCAGTACTTC.

The CDR3 loop reads CASSDQGQGNEQFF. The CDR3 DNA reads TGCGCCAGCAGTGATCAAGGACAGGGGAATGAGCAGTTCTTC. This chain joins TRBV10-2 and TRBJ2-1, with TRBD1 matching over 9 bases. Germline lookup yields CDR1 WSHSY and CDR2 SAAADI. The J segment lost 7 bases and the V segment lost 3 bases, leaving 4 bases of the junction unmatched. This CDR3 comprises 14 residues.

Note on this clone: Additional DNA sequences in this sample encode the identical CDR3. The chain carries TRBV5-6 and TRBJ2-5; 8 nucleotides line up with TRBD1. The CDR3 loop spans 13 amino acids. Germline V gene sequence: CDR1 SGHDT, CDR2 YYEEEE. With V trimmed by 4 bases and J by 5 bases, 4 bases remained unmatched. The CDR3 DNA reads TGTGCCAGCAGCAGGACAGGGCGGGAGACCCAGTACTTC. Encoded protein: CASSRTGRETQYF.

CDR3 sequence (DNA): TGTGCCAGCAGGCCCGCGGGACAGGGTGTCGCTTTCTTT. Encoded protein: CASRPAGQGVAFF. The chain links TRBV6-5 to TRBJ1-1; 9 bases line up with TRBD1. The V and J ends lost 6 bases and 11 bases, in that order; junction bases with no gene match: 10. Germline V gene lookup returns CDR1 MNHEY and CDR2 SVGAGI. The CDR3 covers 13 residues.

CDR3 amino acids: CASSSNHGGHEQFF. CDR3 bases: TGTGCCAGCAGCTCCAACCACGGGGGTCACGAGCAGTTCTTC. The chain employs TRBV7-3 and TRBJ2-1; TRBD2 might be the D (6 bases). Germline CDR1 and CDR2: SGHTA and FQGTGA. Trimming removed 4 bases at V and 10 bases at J, with 17 bases between. This CDR3 region has 14 residues.

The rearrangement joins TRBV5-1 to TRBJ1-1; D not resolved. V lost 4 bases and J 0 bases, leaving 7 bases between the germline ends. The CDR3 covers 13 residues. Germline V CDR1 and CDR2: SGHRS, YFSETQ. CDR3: CASSRVMNTEAFF. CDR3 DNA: TGCGCCAGCAGCCGGGTAATGAACACTGAAGCTTTCTTT.

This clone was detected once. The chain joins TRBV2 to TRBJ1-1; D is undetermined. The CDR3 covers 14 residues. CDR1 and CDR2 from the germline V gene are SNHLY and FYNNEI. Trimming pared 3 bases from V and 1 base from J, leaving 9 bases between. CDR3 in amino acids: CASSEIAGNTEAFF. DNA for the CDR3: TGTGCCAGCAGTGAGATAGCAGGGAACACTGAAGCTTTCTTT.

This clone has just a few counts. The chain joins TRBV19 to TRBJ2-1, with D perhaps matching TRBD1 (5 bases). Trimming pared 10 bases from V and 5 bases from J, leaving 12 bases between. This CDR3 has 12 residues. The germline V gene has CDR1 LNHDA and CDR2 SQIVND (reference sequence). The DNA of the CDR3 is TGTGCCACGCGACAGACGAACAATGAGCAGTTCTTC. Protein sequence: CATRQTNNEQFF.

The CDR3 loop is CASSEAGVTGAASMNTEAFF. In DNA form, the CDR3 reads TGTGCCAGCAGTGAGGCCGGGGTGACAGGGGCCGCCTCAATGAACACTGAAGCTTTCTTT. The chain employs TRBV6-1 and TRBJ1-1; 8 nucleotides agree with TRBD1. This CDR3 comprises 20 residues. With 3 bases clipped from V and 0 bases from J, the junction kept 18 bases outside the gene matches. The germline V gene has CDR1 MNHNS and CDR2 SASEGT.

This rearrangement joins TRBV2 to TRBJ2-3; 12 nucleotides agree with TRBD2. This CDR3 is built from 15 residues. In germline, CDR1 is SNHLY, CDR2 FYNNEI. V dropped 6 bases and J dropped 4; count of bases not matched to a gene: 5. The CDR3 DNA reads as TGTGCCAGCAGAAGACTAGCGGGAGTCCCAGATACGCAGTATTTT. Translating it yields CASRRLAGVPDTQYF.

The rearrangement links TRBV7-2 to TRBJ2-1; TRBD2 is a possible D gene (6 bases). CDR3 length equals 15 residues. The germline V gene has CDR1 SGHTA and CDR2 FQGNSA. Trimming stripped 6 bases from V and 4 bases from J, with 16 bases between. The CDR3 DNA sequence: TGTGCCAGCAGAGTCGGGAGTGGGGGATACAATGAGCAGTTCTTC. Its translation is CASRVGSGGYNEQFF.

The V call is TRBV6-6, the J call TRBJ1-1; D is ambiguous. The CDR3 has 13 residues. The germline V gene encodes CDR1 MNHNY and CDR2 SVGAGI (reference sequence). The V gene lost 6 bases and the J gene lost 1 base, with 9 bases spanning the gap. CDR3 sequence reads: CASRRKQNTEAFF. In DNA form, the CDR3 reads TGTGCCAGCAGAAGAAAACAGAACACTGAAGCTTTCTTT.

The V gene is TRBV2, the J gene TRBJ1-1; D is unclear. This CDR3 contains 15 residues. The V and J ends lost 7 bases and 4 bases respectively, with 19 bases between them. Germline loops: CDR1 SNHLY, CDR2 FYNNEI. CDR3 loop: CASILQLGTSTEAFF. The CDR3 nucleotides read TGTGCCAGCATCTTACAGCTTGGAACCAGCACTGAAGCTTTCTTT.

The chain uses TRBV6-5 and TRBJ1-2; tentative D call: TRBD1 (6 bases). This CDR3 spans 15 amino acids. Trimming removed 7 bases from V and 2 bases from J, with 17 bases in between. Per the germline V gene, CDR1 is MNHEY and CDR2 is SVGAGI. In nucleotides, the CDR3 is TGTGCCAGCACCCGGTACGGGGGCGGAAACTATGGCTACACCTTC. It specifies CASTRYGGGNYGYTF.

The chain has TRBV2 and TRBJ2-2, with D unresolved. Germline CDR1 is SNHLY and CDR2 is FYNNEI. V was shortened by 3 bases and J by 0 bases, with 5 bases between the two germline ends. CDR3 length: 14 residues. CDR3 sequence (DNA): TGTGCCAGCAGTGATTTACCGAACACCGGGGAGCTGTTTTTT. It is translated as CASSDLPNTGELFF.

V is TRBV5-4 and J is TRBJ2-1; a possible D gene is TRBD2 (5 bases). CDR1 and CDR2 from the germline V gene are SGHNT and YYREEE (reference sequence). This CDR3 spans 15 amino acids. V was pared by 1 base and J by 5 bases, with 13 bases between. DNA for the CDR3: TGTGCCAGCAGCTTGTCTTCAACGGGGAACAATGAGCAGTTCTTC. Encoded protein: CASSLSSTGNNEQFF.

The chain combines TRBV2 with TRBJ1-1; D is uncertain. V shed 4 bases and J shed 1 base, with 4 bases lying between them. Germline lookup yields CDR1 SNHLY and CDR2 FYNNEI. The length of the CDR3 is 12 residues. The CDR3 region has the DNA TGTGCCAGCAGTGTGGCGAACACTGAAGCTTTCTTT. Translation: CASSVANTEAFF.

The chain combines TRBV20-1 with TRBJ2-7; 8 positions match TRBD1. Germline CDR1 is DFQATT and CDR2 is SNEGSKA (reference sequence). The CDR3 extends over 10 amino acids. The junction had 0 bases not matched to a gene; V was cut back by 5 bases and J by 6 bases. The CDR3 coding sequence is TGCAGTGCTGACAGGGGCGAGCAGTACTTC. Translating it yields CSADRGEQYF.

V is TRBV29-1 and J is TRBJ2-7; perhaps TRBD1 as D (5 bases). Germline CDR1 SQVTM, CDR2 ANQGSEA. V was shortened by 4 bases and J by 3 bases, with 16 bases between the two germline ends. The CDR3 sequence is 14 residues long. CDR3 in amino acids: CSVAPGLSGYEQYF. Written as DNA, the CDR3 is TGCAGCGTTGCACCAGGGCTCTCAGGCTACGAGCAGTACTTC.

The CDR3 nucleotides read TGTGCCAGCAGTCAGGACAGGGGTGGCACCGGGGAGCTGTTTTTT. Its protein is CASSQDRGGTGELFF. The chain combines TRBV28 with TRBJ2-2; TRBD1 aligns across 9 bases. This CDR3 has 15 amino acids. The germline CDR1 and CDR2 sequences are MDHEN and SYDVKM. After removal of 5 bases from V and 4 bases from J, the junction contained 5 bases not matched to a gene.

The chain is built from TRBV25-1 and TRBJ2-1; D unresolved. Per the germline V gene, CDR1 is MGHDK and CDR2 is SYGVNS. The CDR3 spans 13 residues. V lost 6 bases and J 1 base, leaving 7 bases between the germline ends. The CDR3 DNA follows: TGTGCCAGCAGGCTTTATTCCTACAATGAGCAGTTCTTC. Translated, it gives CASRLYSYNEQFF.

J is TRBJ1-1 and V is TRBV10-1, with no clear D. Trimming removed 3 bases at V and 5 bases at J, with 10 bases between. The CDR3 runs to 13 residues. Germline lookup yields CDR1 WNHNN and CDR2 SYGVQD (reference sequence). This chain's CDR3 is CASSDPYGTEAFF. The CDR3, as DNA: TGCGCCAGCAGTGACCCCTATGGGACTGAAGCTTTCTTT.

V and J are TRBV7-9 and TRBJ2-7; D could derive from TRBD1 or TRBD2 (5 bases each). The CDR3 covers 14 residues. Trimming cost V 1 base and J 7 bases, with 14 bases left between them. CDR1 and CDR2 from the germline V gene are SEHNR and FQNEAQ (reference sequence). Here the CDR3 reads CASSLVSGREEQYF. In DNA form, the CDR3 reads TGTGCCAGCAGCTTAGTCAGCGGCAGGGAGGAGCAGTACTTC.

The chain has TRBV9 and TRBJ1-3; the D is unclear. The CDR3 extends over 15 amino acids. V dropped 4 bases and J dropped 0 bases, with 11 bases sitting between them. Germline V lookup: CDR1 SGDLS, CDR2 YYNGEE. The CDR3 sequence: CASSLDGHSGNTIYF. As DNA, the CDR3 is TGTGCCAGCAGCCTAGACGGCCACTCTGGAAACACCATATATTTT.

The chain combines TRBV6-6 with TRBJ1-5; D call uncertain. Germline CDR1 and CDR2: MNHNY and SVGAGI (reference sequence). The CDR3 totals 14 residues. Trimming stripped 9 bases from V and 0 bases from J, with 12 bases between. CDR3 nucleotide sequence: TGTGCCAGTAGGGCAACCTATAGCAATCAGCCCCAGCATTTT. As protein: CASRATYSNQPQHF.

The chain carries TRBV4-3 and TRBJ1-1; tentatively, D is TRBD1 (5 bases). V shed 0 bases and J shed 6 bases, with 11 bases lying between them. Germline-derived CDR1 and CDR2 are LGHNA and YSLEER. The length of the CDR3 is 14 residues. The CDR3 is CASSQETGAAEAFF. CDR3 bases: TGCGCCAGCAGCCAAGAGACCGGGGCGGCTGAAGCTTTCTTT.

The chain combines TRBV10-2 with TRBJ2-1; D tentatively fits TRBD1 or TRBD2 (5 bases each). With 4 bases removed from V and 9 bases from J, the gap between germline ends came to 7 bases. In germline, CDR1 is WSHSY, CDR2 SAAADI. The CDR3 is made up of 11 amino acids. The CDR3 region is CASSGGTEQFF. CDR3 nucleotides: TGCGCCAGCAGTGGGGGGACTGAGCAGTTCTTC.